Sequencing of this TCR beta chain was carried out in a study of shared clonotypes between healthy human individuals. The germline V gene has CDR1 PRHDT and CDR2 FYEKMQ (reference sequence). V trimming: 4 bases; J trimming: 5 bases; junction bases outside the gene matches: 6. The CDR3 is 15 residues long. Notes on this clone: Its antigen is undetermined.

Assay: immunoSEQ multiplex PCR; the TCRdb copy retains only in-frame clones and omits some. The data show under 550,000 clones, with almost 97% seen just once and approximately 0.062% held by the top ten. Study-wide results and limits: Larger estimated richness was generally seen in naive subsets than in memory subsets. Several donors held around 5% of naive CD4 clonotypes in common.

The chain recombines TRBV13 with TRBJ2-2; 8 bases are shared with TRBD2. The TCR comes from a woman younger than 45 in good health. Sequencing was performed on naive CD4+ T cells sorted from blood. Sample subset: CD45RA+ positively selected. CDR3 in amino acids: CASSSGGPWTGELFF. Here the CDR3 DNA reads TGTGCCAGCAGCTCGGGAGGGCCGTGGACCGGGGAGCTGTTTTTT.